This T cell receptor (beta chain) was captured by sequencing in a study of tumor-infiltrating lymphocytes in localized non-small cell lung cancer. The wider study: Several tumor histologies, both smoking statuses, and some post-neoadjuvant chemotherapy samples were included.

Study observations and caveats: Tumors had more T cell infiltration than uninvolved lung, per TCRbeta sequencing and CD3 counts. Only some patients had TCR sequencing, depending on available tissue.

This clone was seen a single time. Its antigen is unidentified. Sequenced by immunoSEQ multiplex PCR; TCRdb stores in-frame clones only, minus some. The sample includes about 14,000 clones, around 65% of them seen just once. V was clipped by 0 bases and J by 4 bases, with 7 bases between them. From germline, CDR1 is SGDLS and CDR2 YYNGEE. The CDR3 has 13 residues. The sequence was collected from a human donor with non-small cell lung cancer. The specimen was lung tumor tissue. This chain links TRBV9 with TRBJ1-1; no firm D call. CDR3 sequence reads: CASSVADRTEAFF. In nucleotides, the CDR3 is TGTGCCAGCAGCGTAGCCGATCGCACTGAAGCTTTCTTT.